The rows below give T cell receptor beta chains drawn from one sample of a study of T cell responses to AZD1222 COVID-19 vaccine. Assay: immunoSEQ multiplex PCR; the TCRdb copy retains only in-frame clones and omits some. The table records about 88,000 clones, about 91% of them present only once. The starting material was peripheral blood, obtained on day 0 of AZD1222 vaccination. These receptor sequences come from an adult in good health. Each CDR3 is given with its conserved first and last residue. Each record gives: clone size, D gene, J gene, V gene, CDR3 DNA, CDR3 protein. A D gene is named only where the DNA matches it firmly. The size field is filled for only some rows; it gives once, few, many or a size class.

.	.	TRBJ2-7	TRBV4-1	TGCGCCAGCAGCCAAGGGACGGAACCGACCATCTACGAGCAGTACTTC	CASSQGTEPTIYEQYF
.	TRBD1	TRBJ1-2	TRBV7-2	TGTGCCAGCAGCTCTGGACAGGGGCAGGGCTACACCTTC	CASSSGQGQGYTF
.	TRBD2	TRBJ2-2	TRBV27	TGTGCCAGCAGTTTGGGAGGGACCCCAAAGACAACGAACACCGGGGAGCTGTTTTTT	CASSLGGTPKTTNTGELFF
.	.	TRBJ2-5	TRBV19	TGTGCCAGTAGGGGGATGGGCGGGATTCGCGAGACCCAGTACTTC	CASRGMGGIRETQYF
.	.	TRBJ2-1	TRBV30	TGTGCCTGGACCCAGAGCTCCTACAATGAGCAGTTCTTC	CAWTQSSYNEQFF
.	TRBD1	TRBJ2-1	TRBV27	TGTGCCAGCAGTTCGACAGGGTTTGGCTCCTACAATGAGCAGTTCTTC	CASSSTGFGSYNEQFF
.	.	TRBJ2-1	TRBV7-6	TGTGCCAGCAGCCTACTTCTGGCCTACAATGAGCAGTTCTTC	CASSLLLAYNEQFF
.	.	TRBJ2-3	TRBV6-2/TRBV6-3	TGTGCCAGCAGTTACGACGAAGATACGCAGTATTTT	CASSYDEDTQYF
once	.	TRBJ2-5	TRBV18	TGTGCCAGCTCAGCCAGAGGAGGTAAAGAGACCCAGTACTTC	CASSARGGKETQYF
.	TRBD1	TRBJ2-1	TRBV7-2	TGTGCCAGCAGCTTAGAGGGGGCGGTATACAATGAGCAGTTCTTC	CASSLEGAVYNEQFF
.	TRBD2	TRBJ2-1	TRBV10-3	TGTGCCATCAGTGTCGGGAGGGATAATGAGCAGTTCTTC	CAISVGRDNEQFF
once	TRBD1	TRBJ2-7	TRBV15	TGTGCCACCAGCAGAGTAGGGACAGGGTACGACGAGCAGTACTTC	CATSRVGTGYDEQYF
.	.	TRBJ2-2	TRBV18	TGTGCCAGCTCACCACCGAGCCAGTCTGGGGAGCTGTTTTTT	CASSPPSQSGELFF
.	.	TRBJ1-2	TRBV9	TGTGCCAGCAGCGCCCAGGACGGATTCTATGGCTACACCTTC	CASSAQDGFYGYTF
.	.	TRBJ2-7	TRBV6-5	TGTGCCAGCAGTCCCCAGTTAAGCTCCTACGAGCAGTACTTC	CASSPQLSSYEQYF
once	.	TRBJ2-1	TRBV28	TGTGCCAGCAGTTACGCAACTTCGGGGGTGGCAGGGCAGTTCTTC	CASSYATSGVAGQFF
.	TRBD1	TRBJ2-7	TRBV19	TGTGCCAGTACCCGACAGGGTGGAACCTACGAGCAGTACTTC	CASTRQGGTYEQYF
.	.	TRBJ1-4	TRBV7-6	TGTGCCAGCAGCTTAGCAGTTGTGGGAAATGAAAAACTGTTTTTT	CASSLAVVGNEKLFF
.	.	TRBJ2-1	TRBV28	TGTGCCAGCAACGGGGATTCCAATGAGCAGTTCTTC	CASNGDSNEQFF
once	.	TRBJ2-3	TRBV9	TGTGCCAGCGGGACCGCAGCGAGCACAGATACGCAGTATTTT	CASGTAASTDTQYF
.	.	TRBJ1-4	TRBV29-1	TGCAGCCCCCGGGACATTATTGAAAAACTGTTTTTT	CSPRDIIEKLFF
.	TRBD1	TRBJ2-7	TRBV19	TGTGCCAGTAGTAAAGGGACAGGGGGAACGTACGAGCAGTACTTC	CASSKGTGGTYEQYF
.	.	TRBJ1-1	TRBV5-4	TGTGCCAGCAGCTTGACGGGGCACACTGAAGCTTTCTTT	CASSLTGHTEAFF
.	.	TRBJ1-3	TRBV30	TGTGCCTGGAGTGCTAACGGTGGAAACACCATATATTTT	CAWSANGGNTIYF
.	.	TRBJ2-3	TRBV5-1	TGCGCCAGCAGCCGTACGGGACTTCTCGACACAGATACGCAGTATTTT	CASSRTGLLDTDTQYF
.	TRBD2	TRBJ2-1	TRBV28	TGTGCCACCCAAAGACTAGCGGGAAACAATGAGCAGTTCTTC	CATQRLAGNNEQFF
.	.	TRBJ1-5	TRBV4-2	TGTGCCAGCAGCCATAGGGGTGGCAATCAGCCCCAGCATTTT	CASSHRGGNQPQHF
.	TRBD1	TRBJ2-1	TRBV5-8	TGTGCCAGCAGCTTGGCCGGGACAGGGCAGAATGAGCAGTTCTTC	CASSLAGTGQNEQFF
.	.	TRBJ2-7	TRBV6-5	TGTGCCAGCAGAAAGGGGGTCTACGAGCAGTACTTC	CASRKGVYEQYF
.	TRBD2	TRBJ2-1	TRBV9	TGTGCCAGCAGCGCACTCCATAGCGGGTCCAATGAGCAGTTCTTC	CASSALHSGSNEQFF
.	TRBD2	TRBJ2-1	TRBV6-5	TGTGCCAGCAGTAGAGCGGGATTGGTCAATGAGCAGTTCTTC	CASSRAGLVNEQFF
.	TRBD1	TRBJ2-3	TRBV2	TGTGCCAGCAGTGACCCGGGACAGGGTGAGGATACGCAGTATTTT	CASSDPGQGEDTQYF
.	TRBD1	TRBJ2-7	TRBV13	TGTGCCAGCAGGGCCGGTGGGACAGGGCTTTTCGCCTACGAGCAGTACTTC	CASRAGGTGLFAYEQYF